What follows are 28 T cell receptor beta chains derived from one specimen sequenced in a study of beta chain features in type 1 diabetes. Notes on the study in general: The study found moderately but significantly shorter TCRB CDR3s in all four CD4+ subsets of Type 1 diabetes patients.

The entirety of the isolated RNA underwent reverse transcription, so expressed TCRB transcripts were sequenced. Using immunoSEQ multiplex PCR, the repertoire was profiled, and TCRdb retains in-frame clones only, with some absent. The table records 200,000 to 300,000 clones, roughly a tenth of them present only once. Their antigen targets remain unknown. Sequenced material: naive CD4+ T cells from blood. Receptor source: a man aged 25-40 years with type 1 diabetes.

This clone was picked up a small number of times. The rearrangement joins TRBV9 to TRBJ2-2, with D perhaps TRBD2 (6 bases). The CDR3 is 17 amino acids. Trimming cost V 2 bases and J 1 base, with 15 bases left between them. Germline assignment: CDR1 SGDLS and CDR2 YYNGEE. The chain's CDR3 is CASSVRDSSQNTGELFF. CDR3 DNA: TGTGCCAGCAGCGTCAGGGACTCAAGCCAGAACACCGGGGAGCTGTTTTTT.

A few counts support this clone. V and J are TRBV7-3 and TRBJ1-2, with a tentative D call TRBD1 (5 bases). Trimming cost V 5 bases and J 8 bases, with 15 bases left between them. The germline V gene encodes CDR1 SGHTA and CDR2 FQGTGA. The CDR3 has 13 residues. The CDR3: CASSPSPQGGYTF. CDR3 DNA sequence: TGTGCCAGCAGCCCTTCCCCCCAGGGCGGCTACACCTTC.

This clone was picked up a small number of times. The genes are TRBV6-1 and TRBJ2-7; the D gene is possibly TRBD2 (5 bases). V was cut by 7 bases and J by 7 bases, with 17 bases left in between. The CDR3 extends over 13 amino acids. Germline-derived CDR1 and CDR2 are MNHNS and SASEGT. The CDR3 region is CASKEGSPGEQYF. In DNA form, the CDR3 reads TGTGCCAGCAAAGAGGGCTCCCCTGGAGAGCAGTACTTC.

The rearrangement links TRBV9 to TRBJ2-5, with 10 bases lining up with TRBD2. CDR1 is SGDLS, CDR2 YYNGEE, per germline. The CDR3 length is 15 residues. Losses at the gene ends were 2 bases for V and 4 bases for J; bases not matched to a gene: 5. For the CDR3, the DNA is TGTGCCAGCAGCGTCACTAGCGGGGTCCCAGAGACCCAGTACTTC. It specifies CASSVTSGVPETQYF.

This clone showed up just a few times. CDR3 sequence: CSARTASNTEAFF. CDR3 sequence (DNA): TGCAGCGCCCGGACAGCTTCGAACACTGAAGCTTTCTTT. The gene calls are TRBV29-1 and TRBJ1-1, with D possibly matching TRBD1 (6 bases). CDR3 size: 13 residues. V was cut by 7 bases and J by 1 base, with 13 bases left in between. CDR1 is SQVTM, CDR2 ANQGSEA, per germline. Based on the CDR3 plus reference TRBV29-1 and TRBJ1-1, the full variable domain is SAVISQKPSRDICQRGTSLTIQCQVDSQVTMMFWYRQQPGQSLTLIATANQGSEATYESGFVIDKFPISRPNLTFSTLTVSNMSPEDSSIYLCSARTASNTEAFFGQGTRLTVV.

This clone was counted between two and nine times. The gene calls are TRBV19 and TRBJ2-1; TRBD1 agrees at 9 bases. This CDR3 has 14 amino acids. CDR1 and CDR2 from the germline V gene are LNHDA and SQIVND (reference sequence). The ends lost 7 bases at V and 3 bases at J; junction bases unmatched: 4. For the CDR3, the DNA is TGTGCCAGTAAAGGGGACAGGGTCTACAATGAGCAGTTCTTC. Translated, it gives CASKGDRVYNEQFF.

V usage is TRBV27 and J usage is TRBJ1-1; D possibly corresponds to TRBD1 (6 bases). V gave up 7 bases and J gave up 0 bases, with 15 bases separating them. The CDR3 length is 15 residues. The germline V gene encodes CDR1 MNHEY and CDR2 SMNVEV (reference sequence). The CDR3 nucleotides are TGTGCCAGCACCCCGCTGGACAGTCTGAACACTGAAGCTTTCTTT. This translates into CASTPLDSLNTEAFF.

The gene calls are TRBV7-9 and TRBJ2-3; a possible D gene is TRBD1 (6 bases). Germline V gives CDR1 SEHNR, CDR2 FQNEAQ (reference sequence). Trimming stripped 5 bases from V and 2 bases from J, with 14 bases between. The CDR3 sequence is 15 residues long. CDR3 residues: CASSPSRGYTDTQYF. The CDR3 coding sequence is TGTGCCAGCAGCCCCTCCAGGGGCTACACAGATACGCAGTATTTT.

The CDR3 sequence is CSVWSEQYF. DNA for the CDR3: TGCAGCGTTTGGTCAGAACAGTATTTT. The chain joins TRBV29-1 to TRBJ2-3; D remains unclear. The V end was cut by 5 bases, the J end by 12 bases, with 9 bases between. The germline V gene has CDR1 SQVTM and CDR2 ANQGSEA. This CDR3 region has 9 residues.

The table lists this clone with a few counts. V is TRBV4-2 and J is TRBJ1-4; D might be TRBD1 (5 bases). Trimming cost V 2 bases and J 0 bases, with 13 bases left between them. This CDR3 region has 17 residues. CDR1 and CDR2 from the germline V gene are LGHNA and YNFKEQ. The CDR3 sequence is CASSQWGGRSTNEKLFF. CDR3 nucleotide sequence: TGTGCCAGCAGCCAATGGGGGGGACGGTCAACTAATGAAAAACTGTTTTTT.

This clone came up a few times. V gene TRBV6-5 combines with J gene TRBJ2-3; D remains unclear. Germline lookup yields CDR1 MNHEY and CDR2 SVGAGI. V was clipped by 4 bases and J by 6 bases, with 14 bases between them. There are 14 residues in the CDR3. The CDR3 coding sequence is TGTGCCAGCAGTTCTTCCGATCTGAGGGATACGCAGTATTTT. Its protein product is CASSSSDLRDTQYF.

This chain joins TRBV5-1 and TRBJ2-5; 12 positions match TRBD2. This CDR3 comprises 16 residues. V was pared by 0 bases and J by 2 bases, with 2 bases of the junction left unmatched. CDR1 and CDR2 (germline): SGHRS, YFSETQ. For the CDR3, the DNA is TGCGCCAGCAGCTTGGAGCTAGCGGGGGGGCAAGAGACCCAGTACTTC. Amino acid sequence: CASSLELAGGQETQYF.

There are a few counts of this clone. The chain is built from TRBV9 and TRBJ2-2, with TRBD1 identical over 9 bases. Trimming cost V 3 bases and J 1 base; bases outside gene matches: 1. The germline V gene encodes CDR1 SGDLS and CDR2 YYNGEE. The CDR3 is made up of 15 amino acids. The CDR3 sequence: CASSGQGGNTGELFF. DNA for the CDR3: TGTGCCAGCAGCGGACAGGGGGGGAACACCGGGGAGCTGTTTTTT.

The chain couples TRBV18 to TRBJ1-1, with unresolved D. Germline V CDR1 and CDR2: KGHSH, LQKENI. V was trimmed by 3 bases and J by 4 bases, leaving 18 bases between them. The CDR3 is made up of 16 amino acids. CDR3 sequence reads: CASSPGLLAVSTEAFF. The CDR3 bases are TGTGCCAGCTCACCGGGTCTCTTGGCGGTCTCCACTGAAGCTTTCTTT.

The J gene is TRBJ2-7, the V gene TRBV2; 10 nucleotides align to TRBD2. This CDR3 spans 18 amino acids. Germline CDR1 is SNHLY and CDR2 is FYNNEI. V trimming: 2 bases; J trimming: 3 bases; junction bases outside the gene matches: 13. The CDR3 bases are TGTGCCAGCAGTGAAAACCTAGCGGGGGCTTCCGTCAACTACGAGCAGTACTTC. Encoded protein: CASSENLAGASVNYEQYF.

The chain combines TRBV4-2 with TRBJ1-5; tentatively, D is TRBD1 (5 bases). The CDR3 totals 16 residues. Germline-derived CDR1 and CDR2 are LGHNA and YNFKEQ. V lost 1 base and J lost 4, with 14 bases in between. CDR3: CASSQVRQSQNQPQHF. CDR3 nucleotides: TGTGCCAGCAGCCAAGTTCGACAGTCCCAAAATCAGCCCCAGCATTTT.

This clone has a handful of counts. V gene TRBV5-1 combines with J gene TRBJ1-1; weak D call: TRBD1 (5 bases). The V gene lost 4 bases and the J gene lost 1 base, with 8 bases spanning the gap. CDR1 SGHRS and CDR2 YFSETQ come from the germline V gene. The CDR3 is made up of 13 amino acids. DNA for the CDR3: TGCGCCAGCAGCGGAGGGGAGAACACTGAAGCTTTCTTT. Protein sequence: CASSGGENTEAFF.

This clone has a handful of counts. The chain joins TRBV29-1 to TRBJ2-2; a possible D gene is TRBD2 (5 bases). The CDR3 extends over 14 amino acids. V gave up 4 bases and J gave up 5 bases, with 14 bases separating them. Germline V gene lookup returns CDR1 SQVTM and CDR2 ANQGSEA. The CDR3 reads CSVGAIGSTGELFF. As DNA, the CDR3 is TGCAGCGTTGGTGCCATAGGGAGTACCGGGGAGCTGTTTTTT.

This sequence joins TRBV28 and TRBJ1-1; no clear D gene. V was pared by 11 bases and J by 0 bases, with 16 bases between. CDR3 size: 14 residues. Germline V gives CDR1 MDHEN, CDR2 SYDVKM. The CDR3 sequence is CAANPRPMNTEAFF. The CDR3 coding sequence is TGTGCCGCCAACCCCAGGCCCATGAACACTGAAGCTTTCTTT.

The chain couples TRBV27 to TRBJ2-1; 7 nucleotides agree with TRBD2. The V gene end was trimmed by 8 bases and the J gene end by 2 bases; junction bases not matched to a gene: 12. Germline-derived CDR1 and CDR2 are MNHEY and SMNVEV (reference sequence). The CDR3 spans 16 residues. The CDR3 DNA sequence: TGTGCCAGCTCCCCCGGGGGGACCCTAGCCTACAATGAGCAGTTCTTC. Translation gives CASSPGGTLAYNEQFF.

This clone was observed a handful of times. The V call is TRBV5-4, the J call TRBJ2-2; TRBD1 aligns across 8 bases. The trim removed 0 bases at V and 5 bases at J, leaving 6 bases unmatched. CDR1 and CDR2 (germline): SGHNT, YYREEE (reference sequence). The CDR3 covers 16 residues. The CDR3 DNA reads TGTGCCAGCAGCTTGGGCGGGACAGGAGGTACCGGGGAGCTGTTTTTT. This gives the protein CASSLGGTGGTGELFF.

This clone was found a few times. The CDR3: CATSTTRGAGSYEQYF. The CDR3 DNA reads TGTGCCACCAGCACCACCAGGGGAGCTGGCTCCTACGAGCAGTACTTC. The chain uses TRBV15 and TRBJ2-7; TRBD1 might be the D (6 bases). V was clipped by 4 bases and J by 0 bases, with 16 bases between them. The CDR3 is 16 amino acids. In germline, CDR1 is LNHNV, CDR2 YYDKDF (reference sequence).

The chain uses TRBV4-1 and TRBJ2-5; 10 bases line up with TRBD2. J lost 6 bases, V lost 3 bases, and 10 bases had no gene match. The CDR3 consists of 16 residues. CDR1 and CDR2 (germline): MGHRA, YSYEKL. The CDR3 region has the DNA TGCGCCAGCAGCCAGGTGGGGCTAGCGGGGGCCCAGACCCAGTACTTC. It encodes CASSQVGLAGAQTQYF.

This chain connects TRBV30 to TRBJ1-3; D gene ambiguous. The CDR3 loop spans 13 amino acids. The germline CDR1 and CDR2 sequences are GTSNPN and SVGIG (reference sequence). V lost 4 bases and J lost 0, with 7 bases in between. This CDR3 is CAWIRSSGNTIYF. The DNA of the CDR3 is TGTGCCTGGATTCGGAGCTCTGGAAACACCATATATTTT.

This chain joins TRBV9 and TRBJ2-5; the D is unclear. Trimming pared 2 bases from V and 1 base from J, leaving 6 bases between. Germline loops: CDR1 SGDLS, CDR2 YYNGEE. The CDR3 is 13 residues long. CDR3 coding DNA: TGTGCCAGCAGCGTGACTCTCCAAGAGACCCAGTACTTC. Translation gives CASSVTLQETQYF.

The rearrangement uses TRBV2 and TRBJ2-5, with TRBD1 matching over 8 bases. Germline CDR1 is SNHLY and CDR2 is FYNNEI. This CDR3 region has 13 residues. V lost 6 bases to trimming and J lost 4 bases; unmatched junction nucleotides: 4. CDR3 region: CASRTGAGETQYF. CDR3 sequence (DNA): TGTGCCAGCAGGACAGGGGCGGGAGAGACCCAGTACTTC.

Only a few counts were recorded for this clone. V and J are TRBV9 and TRBJ1-2, with unresolved D. Germline V CDR1 and CDR2: SGDLS, YYNGEE. The V and J ends lost 0 bases and 4 bases respectively, with 13 bases between them. This CDR3 is built from 15 residues. The CDR3 spells CASSVEPSSSYGYTF. CDR3 sequence (DNA): TGTGCCAGCAGCGTAGAGCCCTCATCATCCTATGGCTACACCTTC.

This clone was counted between two and nine times. The chain joins TRBV28 to TRBJ2-7; D possibly corresponds to TRBD1 (5 bases). The V and J ends lost 6 bases and 0 bases respectively, with 18 bases between them. Per germline, CDR1 MDHEN and CDR2 SYDVKM. The CDR3 spans 16 residues. CDR3 in amino acids: CASRTTLHQGSYEQYF. The CDR3 nucleotides read TGTGCCAGCAGGACCACTCTCCATCAGGGCTCCTACGAGCAGTACTTC.